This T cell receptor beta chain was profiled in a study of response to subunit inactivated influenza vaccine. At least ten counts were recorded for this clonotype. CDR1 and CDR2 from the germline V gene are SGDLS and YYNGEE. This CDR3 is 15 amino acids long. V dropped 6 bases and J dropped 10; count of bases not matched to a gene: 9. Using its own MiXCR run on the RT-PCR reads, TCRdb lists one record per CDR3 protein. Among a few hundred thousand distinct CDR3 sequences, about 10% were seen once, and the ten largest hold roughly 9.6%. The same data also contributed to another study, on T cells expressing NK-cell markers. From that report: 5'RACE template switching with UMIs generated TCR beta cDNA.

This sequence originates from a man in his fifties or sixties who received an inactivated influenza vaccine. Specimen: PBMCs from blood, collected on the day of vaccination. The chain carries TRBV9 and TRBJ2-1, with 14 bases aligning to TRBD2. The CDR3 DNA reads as TGTGCCAGCAACCCCGGGACTAGCGGGGGCCAAGAGCAGTTCTTC. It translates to CASNPGTSGGQEQFF.